This TCR beta chain is drawn from a study of T cell responses to AZD1222 COVID-19 vaccine. General study points: Repertoire sampling happened only post peak T cell response. Compared with day 0, the breadth and depth of the Spike-specific TCR repertoire rose significantly after two doses of AZD1222. Baseline serology detected seropositivity in only 5 to 7 AZD1222 recipients.

Germline V gives CDR1 WNHNN, CDR2 SYGVQD (reference sequence). The CDR3 consists of 13 residues. The V and J ends lost 6 bases and 5 bases respectively, with 13 bases between them. As concerns this clone: The antigen is undetermined.

TCRdb's copy holds only in-frame clones and misses some; the assay was immunoSEQ multiplex PCR. The sample carries 93,000 or so clones, roughly 88% recorded once. The sequencing here drew on peripheral blood, taken on day 0 of AZD1222 vaccination. The rearrangement uses TRBV10-1 and TRBJ2-5; D remains unclear. This TCR came from an adult in good health. The CDR3 coding sequence is TGCGCCAGCAGCGGGTACGAAGCGGAGACCCAGTACTTC. Its protein product is CASSGYEAETQYF.